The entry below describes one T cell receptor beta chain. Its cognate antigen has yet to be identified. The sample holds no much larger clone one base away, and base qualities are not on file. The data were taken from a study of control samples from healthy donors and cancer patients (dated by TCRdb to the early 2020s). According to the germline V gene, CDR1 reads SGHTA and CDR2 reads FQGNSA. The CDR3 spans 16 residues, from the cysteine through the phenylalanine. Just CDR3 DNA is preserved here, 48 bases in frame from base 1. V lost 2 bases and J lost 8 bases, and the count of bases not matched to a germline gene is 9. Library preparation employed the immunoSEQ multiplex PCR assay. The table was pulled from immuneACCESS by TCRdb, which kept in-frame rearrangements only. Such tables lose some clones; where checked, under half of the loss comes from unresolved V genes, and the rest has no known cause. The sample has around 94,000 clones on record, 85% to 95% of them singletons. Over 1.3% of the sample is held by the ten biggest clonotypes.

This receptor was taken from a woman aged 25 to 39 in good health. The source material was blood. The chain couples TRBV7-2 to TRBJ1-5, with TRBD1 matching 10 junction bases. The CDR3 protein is CASSLRDRGTIEPQHF. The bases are TGTGCCAGCAGCTTACGGGACAGGGGAACAATCGAGCCCCAGCATTTT.